This T cell receptor beta chain derives from a study of blood T cells in healthy people across ages. V lost 3 bases, J lost 3 bases, and 14 bases lay in between. CDR3 length equals 14 residues. Germline V gene data show CDR1 as SQVTM and CDR2 as ANQGSEA. Then a second PCR, running roughly 7 to 11 cycles, was carried out with a sample-barcoded 5' primer and a J-beta primer mix. TCRdb redid the calling of the 5' RACE reads with MiXCR, one entry per CDR3 protein. The sample contains roughly 1,100,000 distinct CDR3 sequences, about 25% of which appear only once. This clonotype came up a few times. This same sample was also part of a study on T cells of mothers and their children.

The chain couples TRBV29-1 to TRBJ2-5; maybe TRBD2 (5 bases). The specimen was blood. The TCR sequence derives from a girl aged 2-10 years in good health. The CDR3 spells CSVELDKGEETQYF. The CDR3 coding sequence is TGCAGCGTTGAGCTAGATAAGGGAGAAGAGACCCAGTACTTC.